One sample yielded the 20 T cell receptor beta chains listed below, sequenced in a study of regulatory T cells in long-lasting Graves disease. Through Arm-PCR of CDR3 regions and iRepertoire HTBI primers, TCR beta libraries were built. TCRdb reprocessed the multiplex PCR reads with MiXCR, giving one entry per CDR3 protein. The sample lists under 400,000 distinct CDR3 sequences, around 17% seen once, with roughly 27% in the top ten. Described time point: newly diagnosed GD, antithyroid drugs for less than 3 months. Construction of the TCR library relied on RNA isolated from PBMCs. These data also formed part of another study, on T cells in Graves' hyperthyroidism and ophthalmopathy.

This specimen consisted of peripheral blood mononuclear cells (PBMCs), obtained at new diagnosis, from a patient treated with antithyroid drugs. The receptor source for this set is a middle-aged man with Graves disease.

In this sample, this clonotype turned up a few times. This chain uses TRBV5-1 with TRBJ1-3, with D perhaps matching TRBD1 (6 bases). The V and J ends lost 0 bases and 6 bases respectively, with 13 bases between them. Germline V gene lookup returns CDR1 SGHRS and CDR2 YFSETQ. CDR3 length: 15 amino acids. CDR3 coding DNA: TGCGCCAGCAGCTTGGACGGGGGCCTGTCAAACACCATATATTTT. Translation gives CASSLDGGLSNTIYF. Full variable domain (outside the CDR3, taken from reference TRBV5-1 and TRBJ1-3): KAGVTQTPRYLIKTRGQQVTLSCSPISGHRSVSWYQQTPGQGLQFLFEYFSETQRNKGNFPGRFSGRQFSNSRSEMNVSTLELGDSALYLCASSLDGGLSNTIYFGEGSWLTVV.

The chain employs TRBV4-3 and TRBJ1-3; D remains unclear. V lost 1 base and J lost 0, with 13 bases in between. Germline CDR1 is LGHNA and CDR2 is YSLEER. This CDR3 has 17 amino acids. DNA for the CDR3: TGCGCCAGCAGCCAAGGATATCCAAATCTCTCTGGAAACACCATATATTTT. It encodes CASSQGYPNLSGNTIYF.

In regard to this clonotype: Its ends do not fully match the called genes, so a read error is possible. The chain carries TRBV5-1 and TRBJ1-1; 10 bases map to TRBD1. The CDR3 is 17 residues long. From germline, CDR1 is SGHRS and CDR2 YFSETQ. The DNA of the CDR3 is TGCGCCAGCAGTCCCGGGACAGGGGCACTGGGGGGCACTGAAGCTCTCTTT. It codes for CASSPGTGALGGTEALF.

At least ten counts were recorded for this clonotype. The chain recombines TRBV18 with TRBJ1-1; the D is unclear. The CDR3 is made up of 16 amino acids. The V end was cut by 3 bases, the J end by 1 base, with 15 bases between. Germline V gene lookup returns CDR1 KGHSH and CDR2 LQKENI. The DNA for the CDR3 is TGTGCCAGCTCACCCCGAGGAGGACGGCGGAACACTGAAGCTTTCTTT. Translated: CASSPRGGRRNTEAFF.

This clonotype turned up a few times. A read error may be the cause here, since a much bigger clone is one base away. The CDR3 is CASRPGRDRVPYEQFF. DNA of the CDR3: TGTGCCAGCAGGCCTGGCCGGGACAGGGTCCCCTACGAGCAGTTCTTC. This chain joins TRBV11-2 and TRBJ2-1; 9 positions match TRBD1. CDR1 and CDR2 from the germline V gene are SGHAT and FQNNGV. With V trimmed by 6 bases and J by 10 bases, 16 bases remained unmatched. This CDR3 contains 16 residues. The variable domain in full, completed from reference TRBV11-2 and TRBJ2-1, reads EAGVAQSPRYKIIEKRQSVAFWCNPISGHATLYWYQQILGQGPKLLIQFQNNGVVDDSQLPKDRFSAERLKGVDSTLKIQPAKLEDSAVYLCASRPGRDRVPYEQFFGPGTRLTVL.

This clonotype has at least ten counts. J is TRBJ2-1 and V is TRBV18, with D possibly being TRBD1 (6 bases). V was trimmed by 6 bases and J by 6 bases, leaving 15 bases between them. CDR3 length: 14 residues. Germline values: CDR1 KGHSH, CDR2 LQKENI. The CDR3 sequence: CASSHMGAGNEQFF. CDR3 DNA sequence: TGTGCCAGCTCCCACATGGGGGCAGGCAATGAGCAGTTCTTC. Full variable domain (remainder filled in from reference TRBV18 and TRBJ2-1): NAGVMQNPRHLVRRRGQEARLRCSPMKGHSHVYWYRQLPEEGLKFMVYLQKENIIDESGMPKERFSAEFPKEGPSILRIQQVVRGDSAAYFCASSHMGAGNEQFFGPGTRLTVL.

A word on this clonotype: A much larger clone differs by one base, so this may be a read error. The rearrangement links TRBV11-2 to TRBJ2-5; either TRBD1 or TRBD2 may supply D (6 bases each). The germline V gene encodes CDR1 SGHAT and CDR2 FQNNGV. CDR3 size: 13 residues. V lost 9 bases and J 5 bases, leaving 16 bases between the germline ends. CDR3 sequence: CAREGQLGETQYF. The CDR3 nucleotides are TGTGCCAGGGAGGGACAACTCGGGGAGACCCAGTACTTC.

This clonotype was seen many times. The chain recombines TRBV20-1 with TRBJ2-1; D is tentatively TRBD1 or TRBD2 (6 bases each). CDR1 is DFQATT and CDR2 is SNEGSKA in the germline V gene (reference sequence). V was shortened by 7 bases and J by 6 bases, with 19 bases between the two germline ends. The CDR3 contains 14 residues. CDR3 amino acids: CSVPLWGRGNEQFF. The CDR3 DNA sequence: TGCAGTGTCCCGCTATGGGGGCGGGGCAATGAGCAGTTCTTC.

This clonotype appeared many times. The genes are TRBV28 and TRBJ1-1; D gene ambiguous. Looked up from germline, CDR1 is MDHEN and CDR2 is SYDVKM. The V and J ends lost 7 bases and 8 bases respectively, with 14 bases between them. The CDR3 runs 12 residues. The chain's CDR3 is CASTYFSSEAFF. DNA for the CDR3: TGTGCCAGCACCTATTTCTCCTCGGAAGCTTTCTTT.

This clonotype turned up a few times. J is TRBJ1-6 and V is TRBV9, with a weak D call TRBD1 (6 bases). The CDR3 has 17 residues. The V end was cut by 0 bases, the J end by 1 base, with 11 bases between. Germline assignment: CDR1 SGDLS and CDR2 YYNGEE. The CDR3 region has the DNA TGTGCCAGCAGCGTAGGTCCCGACAGGTCCTATAATTCACCCCTCCACTTT. Encoded protein: CASSVGPDRSYNSPLHF.

The table lists this clonotype with many counts. The rearrangement links TRBV7-2 to TRBJ2-3; D gene ambiguous. This CDR3 is 15 amino acids long. Trimming pared 3 bases from V and 6 bases from J, leaving 16 bases between. Looked up from germline, CDR1 is SGHTA and CDR2 is FQGNSA. In DNA, the CDR3 is TGTGCCAGCAGCTTTCAACCCGCACTGGCGGATACGCAGTATTTT. Residues: CASSFQPALADTQYF. The entire variable domain, with the rest obtained from reference TRBV7-2 and TRBJ2-3, is as follows: GAGVSQSPSNKVTEKGKDVELRCDPISGHTALYWYRQSLGQGLEFLIYFQGNSAPDKSGLPSDRFSAERTGGSVSTLTIQRTQQEDSAVYLCASSFQPALADTQYFGPGTRLTVL.

This clonotype was observed at least ten times. The chain is built from TRBV28 and TRBJ2-5; TRBD2 matches 7 bases. Unmatched junction bases numbered 6, after V lost 7 bases and J lost 1 base. Germline V CDR1 and CDR2: MDHEN, SYDVKM. This CDR3 comprises 14 residues. The CDR3 loop reads CASIPGGGQETQYF. CDR3 coding DNA: TGTGCCAGCATCCCTGGCGGGGGCCAAGAGACCCAGTACTTC.

The table lists this clonotype with many counts. The genes are TRBV12-3 or TRBV12-4 and TRBJ1-1; no clear D gene. The CDR3 is made up of 15 amino acids. Trimming removed 1 base from V and 6 bases from J, with 15 bases in between. The CDR3 loop is CASSLVGRARPEAFF. In DNA, the CDR3 is TGTGCCAGCAGTTTAGTAGGCAGAGCCAGACCTGAAGCTTTCTTT.

This chain connects TRBV12-3 or TRBV12-4 to TRBJ2-7; weak D call: TRBD2 (7 bases). The CDR3 runs to 12 residues. The germline V and J ends were trimmed by 9 bases and 6 bases, with 15 bases remaining between them. Here the CDR3 DNA reads TGTGCCAGTCGAGGGGGGGATCTCGAGCAGTACTTC. Amino acids: CASRGGDLEQYF.

This clonotype was seen a handful of times. The rearrangement uses TRBV5-1 and TRBJ2-1; TRBD1 is a possible D gene (7 bases). Trimming shortened V by 3 bases and J by 6 bases, and 16 bases separated the two germline ends. The CDR3 sequence is 15 residues long. Germline loops: CDR1 SGHRS, CDR2 YFSETQ. The CDR3 is CASSWRDSLPNEQFF. The CDR3 nucleotides are TGCGCCAGCAGCTGGCGGGACAGTTTGCCCAATGAGCAGTTCTTC.

This sequence joins TRBV7-9 and TRBJ2-3; D assignment may be TRBD1 or TRBD2 (5 bases each). Trimming cost V 3 bases and J 8 bases, with 15 bases left between them. The germline gives CDR1 SEHNR, CDR2 FQNEAQ (reference sequence). There are 14 residues in the CDR3. The CDR3 protein is CASSFWGKQGTQYF. For the CDR3, the DNA is TGTGCCAGCAGCTTCTGGGGGAAGCAGGGTACGCAGTATTTT.

J is TRBJ2-1 and V is TRBV19; 7 nucleotides align to TRBD2. V shed 0 bases and J 2 bases; nucleotides not matched to a gene: 4. The germline gives CDR1 LNHDA, CDR2 SQIVND (reference sequence). The CDR3 is made up of 16 amino acids. The CDR3 region is CASSIDGRGTYNEQFF. CDR3 nucleotide sequence: TGTGCCAGTAGTATAGATGGGCGGGGGACCTACAATGAGCAGTTCTTC.

This clonotype showed up many times. This chain links TRBV7-2 with TRBJ2-5; D ambiguous. Germline CDR1 and CDR2: SGHTA and FQGNSA. V lost 6 bases to trimming and J lost 0 bases, with 8 bases between them. The CDR3 is made up of 13 amino acids. CDR3 DNA sequence: TGTGCCAGCAGTGAACAGTACCAAGAGACCCAGTACTTC. Its translation: CASSEQYQETQYF.

This chain links TRBV27 with TRBJ2-7; no clear D. The CDR3 has 17 amino acids. Germline CDR1 and CDR2: MNHEY and SMNVEV (reference sequence). V was shortened by 4 bases and J by 5 bases, with 24 bases between the two germline ends. As DNA, the CDR3 is TGTGCCAGCAGTTCCCATAGGGTTGGGTCTAGTGAAAACGAGCAGTACTTC. Encoded protein: CASSSHRVGSSENEQYF.

This clonotype was counted many times. The chain combines TRBV7-2 with TRBJ1-4; unclear D gene. From germline, CDR1 is SGHTA and CDR2 FQGNSA. This CDR3 is 13 amino acids long. The V end was cut by 4 bases, the J end by 8 bases, with 11 bases between. CDR3 nucleotide sequence: TGTGCCAGCAGCTCTGGGTCAACCGAAAAACTGTTTTTT. It codes for CASSSGSTEKLFF.